The entry that follows covers one T cell receptor (beta chain) sequence. Its specificity is not known. The CDR3 loop spans 16 amino acids. CDR1 and CDR2 (germline): SGHNT, YENEEA. Trimming took 5 bases from V and 6 from J; bases not matched to a gene: 13. PCR involved 60 Vbeta and 13 Jbeta primers. Here immunoSEQ multiplex PCR was the method, and the copy in TCRdb shows in-frame clones only, minus some. This repertoire shows 100,000 to 120,000 clones, 75% to 80% found once; its top ten account for roughly 1.3%. The data were taken from a study of cytomegalovirus exposure and HLA in healthy donors. Study information: Early release data held approximately 81 million unique TCRs from HLA-typed donors. Study observations and caveats: Through in vitro validation, a few CMV-associated chains were shown to be specific for CMV antigens. An analysis was carried out at a later point. It showed that HLA-associated TCR beta chains were more clonally expanded than equally common non-associated chains. One cluster of highly shared sequence variants probably arose as a sequencing artifact.

The sequence was obtained from a woman aged 25 to 39 in good health and CMV-seronegative. J is TRBJ2-1 and V is TRBV11-3, with 7 bases lining up with TRBD2. The sample was PBMCs. In DNA form, the CDR3 reads TGTGCCAGCAGCCCGTGGGGCGGGAGCGTAGCCAATGAGCAGTTCTTC. Its translation: CASSPWGGSVANEQFF. The complete variable domain, with remaining parts taken from reference TRBV11-3 and TRBJ2-1, reads EAGVVQSPRYKIIEKKQPVAFWCNPISGHNTLYWYLQNLGQGPELLIRYENEEAVDDSQLPKDRFSAERLKGVDSTLKIQPAELGDSAVYLCASSPWGGSVANEQFFGPGTRLTVL.